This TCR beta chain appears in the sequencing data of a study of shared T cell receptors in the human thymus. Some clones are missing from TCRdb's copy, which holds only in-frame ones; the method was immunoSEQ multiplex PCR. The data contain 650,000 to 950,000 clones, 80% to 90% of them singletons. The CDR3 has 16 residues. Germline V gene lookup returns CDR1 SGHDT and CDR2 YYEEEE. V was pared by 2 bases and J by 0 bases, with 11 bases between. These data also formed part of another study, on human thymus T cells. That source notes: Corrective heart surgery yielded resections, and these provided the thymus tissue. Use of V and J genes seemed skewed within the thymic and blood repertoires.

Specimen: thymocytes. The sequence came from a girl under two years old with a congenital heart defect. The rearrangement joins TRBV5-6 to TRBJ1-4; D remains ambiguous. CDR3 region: CASSFLRFATNEKLFF. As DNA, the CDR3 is TGTGCCAGCAGCTTCCTCAGGTTTGCAACTAATGAAAAACTGTTTTTT.